This T cell receptor beta chain originates from a study of T cells in Graves' hyperthyroidism and ophthalmopathy. Uncontrolled infection, other autoimmune disease, pregnancy or lactation barred patients from enrollment. Diagnoses rested on clinical symptoms, serum thyroxine and TRAb, thyroid ultrasound and orbital computed tomography. V lost 2 bases and J 4 bases, leaving 14 bases between the germline ends. The germline CDR1 and CDR2 sequences are MNHNY and SVGAGI (reference sequence). The CDR3 length is 15 residues. Amplified TCR beta CDR3 regions derived from RNA transcripts. First-round RT-PCR of the TCR CDR3 relied on the HTBI primer set. TCRdb recomputed calls from the multiplex PCR reads with MiXCR, one row per CDR3 protein. This sample has about 610,000 distinct CDR3 sequences; under 60% occur once, and the top ten carry roughly 7.7%. General study points: In blood, most of the thyroid clonotypes expanded above 0.001 were also present.

Only a few counts were recorded for this clonotype. No antigen is known for it. The clonotype comes from a woman under 30 with Graves' hyperthyroidism. The sample was peripheral blood or thyroid tissue (not recorded which). V gene TRBV6-6 combines with J gene TRBJ2-5; D unclear. The CDR3 loop is CASSYIGSALETQYF. DNA of the CDR3: TGTGCCAGCAGTTACATAGGATCAGCGTTAGAGACCCAGTACTTC.